This T cell receptor (beta chain) comes out of a study of tumor-infiltrating lymphocytes in localized non-small cell lung cancer. Assay used: immunoSEQ multiplex PCR; TCRdb lists only in-frame clones, some missing. The sample carries around 6,700 clones, around 77% recorded once. V gave up 2 bases and J gave up 0 bases, with 10 bases separating them. Germline lookup yields CDR1 SEHNR and CDR2 FQNEAQ (reference sequence). The CDR3 has 15 amino acids. The sequenced sample was lung tumor tissue. This TCR came from a human donor with non-small cell lung cancer. The V call is TRBV7-9, the J call TRBJ1-2, with a tentative D call TRBD1 (6 bases). This chain's CDR3 is CASSLQGLANYGYTF. CDR3 DNA sequence: TGTGCCAGCAGCTTACAGGGGTTAGCTAACTATGGCTACACCTTC.